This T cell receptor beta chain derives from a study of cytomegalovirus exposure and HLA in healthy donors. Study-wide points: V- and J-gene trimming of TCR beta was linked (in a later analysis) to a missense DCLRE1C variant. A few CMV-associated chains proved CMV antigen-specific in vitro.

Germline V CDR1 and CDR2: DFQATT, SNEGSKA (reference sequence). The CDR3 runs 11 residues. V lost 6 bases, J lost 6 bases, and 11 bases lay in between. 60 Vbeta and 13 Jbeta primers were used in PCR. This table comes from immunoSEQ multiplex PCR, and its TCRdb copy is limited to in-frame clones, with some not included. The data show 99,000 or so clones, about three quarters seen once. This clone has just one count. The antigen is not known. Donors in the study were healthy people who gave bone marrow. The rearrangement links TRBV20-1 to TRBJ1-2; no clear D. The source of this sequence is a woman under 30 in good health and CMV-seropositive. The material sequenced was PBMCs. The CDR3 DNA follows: TGCAGTGCCTTCGGGGAAAATGGCTACACCTTC. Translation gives CSAFGENGYTF.